Below are 13 T cell receptor beta chains sequenced from a single sample in a study of blood T cell repertoires in COVID-19. This table comes from immunoSEQ multiplex PCR, and its TCRdb copy is limited to in-frame clones, with some not included. The sample holds about 190,000 clones; roughly 80% are singletons and the top ten take roughly a sixth. The source material was peripheral blood. These receptors all come from a man aged 60 to 75 with active or convalescent COVID-19.

The chain is built from TRBV12-3 or TRBV12-4 and TRBJ2-3; D possibly corresponds to TRBD2 (6 bases). This CDR3 contains 13 residues. V shed 7 bases and J shed 3 bases, with 11 bases lying between them. CDR3 coding DNA: TGTGCCAGCACTTCCGGGGGTACAGATACGCAGTATTTT. This encodes CASTSGGTDTQYF.

The chain uses TRBV5-5 and TRBJ2-7; D ambiguous. CDR1 and CDR2 from the germline V gene are SGHKS and YYEKEE (reference sequence). CDR3 length equals 15 residues. Between the trimmed V and J ends, which lost 3 bases and 0 bases, there was a span of 13 bases. Here the CDR3 reads CASSSFVGYSYEQYF. In DNA form, the CDR3 reads TGTGCCAGCAGCTCCTTCGTCGGTTACTCCTACGAGCAGTACTTC.

This chain joins TRBV6-2 or TRBV6-3 and TRBJ2-3, with D maybe TRBD2 (5 bases). The V gene lost 2 bases and the J gene lost 10 bases, with 19 bases spanning the gap. This CDR3 region has 15 residues. Germline V gene data show CDR1 as MNHEY and CDR2 as SVGEGT. CDR3 in DNA: TGTGCCAGCAGTTACGGACTCGTCTCTATGGTGGCGCAGTATTTT. This gives the protein CASSYGLVSMVAQYF.

The CDR3, as DNA: TGTGCCTGGACGACGGGGACACGTACGCAGTATTTT. Protein product: CAWTTGTRTQYF. This chain connects TRBV30 to TRBJ2-3, with D perhaps matching TRBD1 (6 bases). V was trimmed by 4 bases and J by 8 bases, leaving 13 bases between them. Germline-derived CDR1 and CDR2 are GTSNPN and SVGIG (reference sequence). The CDR3 is made up of 12 amino acids.

The rearrangement joins TRBV9 to TRBJ2-3; maybe TRBD1 (6 bases). The CDR3 covers 15 residues. Per germline, CDR1 SGDLS and CDR2 YYNGEE. V lost 3 bases, J lost 2 bases, and 13 bases lay in between. The CDR3 DNA reads TGTGCCAGCAGCGCCGACAGGCCGCTCACAGATACGCAGTATTTT. Protein sequence: CASSADRPLTDTQYF.

The chain links TRBV5-1 to TRBJ2-1, with TRBD2 identical over 10 bases. Trimming at V came to 6 bases and at J to 8 bases, leaving 5 bases not matched to a gene. The CDR3 length is 13 residues. CDR1 and CDR2 (germline): SGHRS, YFSETQ. CDR3 in amino acids: CASTFLAGDEQFF. CDR3 nucleotides: TGCGCCAGCACTTTTCTAGCGGGAGATGAGCAGTTCTTC. The variable domain in full, completed from reference TRBV5-1 and TRBJ2-1, reads KAGVTQTPRYLIKTRGQQVTLSCSPISGHRSVSWYQQTPGQGLQFLFEYFSETQRNKGNFPGRFSGRQFSNSRSEMNVSTLELGDSALYLCASTFLAGDEQFFGPGTRLTVL.

The rearrangement links TRBV28 to TRBJ2-1; 9 bases align to TRBD2. This CDR3 comprises 17 residues. J was trimmed by 4 bases and V by 8 bases; bases with no gene match: 15. Per germline, CDR1 MDHEN and CDR2 SYDVKM. The CDR3 spells CASVWRGTSLLYNEQFF. The CDR3 bases are TGTGCCAGCGTATGGAGAGGGACTAGCTTATTGTACAATGAGCAGTTCTTC.

This chain links TRBV7-2 with TRBJ2-1; a weak D match, TRBD2 (5 bases). The CDR3 runs to 18 residues. V lost 4 bases and J 2 bases, leaving 21 bases between the germline ends. CDR1 SGHTA and CDR2 FQGNSA come from the germline V gene. Here the CDR3 reads CASSSEPGSRLTYNEQFF. CDR3 coding DNA: TGTGCCAGCAGCTCAGAACCGGGGTCCCGGCTGACCTACAATGAGCAGTTCTTC.

The rearrangement joins TRBV9 to TRBJ2-7; 7 bases are a match to TRBD2. CDR1 and CDR2 (germline): SGDLS, YYNGEE. J gave up 0 bases and V 1 base, and 4 bases lay outside the gene matches. This CDR3 contains 15 residues. CDR3 region: CASSVFAGDSYEQYF. The CDR3 DNA reads TGTGCCAGCAGCGTATTTGCGGGGGACTCCTACGAGCAGTACTTC.

The CDR3, as DNA: TGTGCCAGCAGCTTGGCCGTACCGGGAACGCAGTATTTT. This gives the protein CASSLAVPGTQYF. The J gene is TRBJ2-3, the V gene TRBV5-6; possibly TRBD2 for D (5 bases). V dropped 0 bases and J dropped 9 bases, with 11 bases sitting between them. The CDR3 is 13 residues long. The germline V gene has CDR1 SGHDT and CDR2 YYEEEE.

The chain has TRBV2 and TRBJ2-2; 9 bases agree with TRBD2. Germline assignment: CDR1 SNHLY and CDR2 FYNNEI. The ends lost 7 bases at V and 0 bases at J; junction bases unmatched: 9. The CDR3 is 17 residues long. CDR3 sequence: CASMELAGFANTGELFF. CDR3 DNA: TGTGCCAGCATGGAACTAGCGGGCTTCGCGAACACCGGGGAGCTGTTTTTT. Based on the CDR3 plus reference TRBV2 and TRBJ2-2, the full variable domain is EPEVTQTPSHQVTQMGQEVILRCVPISNHLYFYWYRQILGQKVEFLVSFYNNEISEKSEIFDDQFSVERPDGSNFTLKIRSTKLEDSAMYFCASMELAGFANTGELFFGEGSRLTVL.

The V call is TRBV19, the J call TRBJ1-6; D perhaps matches TRBD1 (6 bases). V was cut by 5 bases and J by 7 bases, with 9 bases left in between. The germline CDR1 and CDR2 sequences are LNHDA and SQIVND (reference sequence). The CDR3 is made up of 13 amino acids. The chain's CDR3 is CASSPTGNSPLHF. Written as DNA, the CDR3 is TGTGCCAGTAGTCCAACAGGGAATTCACCCCTCCACTTT. Full variable domain (outside the CDR3, taken from reference TRBV19 and TRBJ1-6): DGGITQSPKYLFRKEGQNVTLSCEQNLNHDAMYWYRQDPGQGLRLIYYSQIVNDFQKGDIAEGYSVSREKKESFPLTVTSAQKNPTAFYLCASSPTGNSPLHFGNGTRLTVT.

The gene calls are TRBV6-6 and TRBJ1-1; 7 positions agree with TRBD1. CDR3 length: 14 residues. Germline V gene data show CDR1 as MNHNY and CDR2 as SVGAGI (reference sequence). V gave up 6 bases and J gave up 6 bases; unmatched junction bases: 10. The CDR3 protein is CASSTRDSHSEAFF. The CDR3 bases are TGTGCCAGCAGCACCCGGGACAGTCATTCTGAAGCTTTCTTT.